The 8 T cell receptor beta chains below all came from one sample that was sequenced in a study of cytomegalovirus exposure and HLA in healthy donors. With 60 Vbeta and 13 Jbeta primers, the PCR was carried out. Method: immunoSEQ multiplex PCR; TCRdb's copy keeps in-frame clones and lacks some. The table lists tens of thousands of clones, 83% of them singletons. The sample taken for sequencing was PBMCs. The receptor source for this set is a human donor in good health.

The chain combines TRBV30 with TRBJ2-1; no reliable D call. Trimming stripped 2 bases from V and 7 bases from J, with 6 bases between. Germline V CDR1 and CDR2: GTSNPN, SVGIG (reference sequence). The CDR3 has 11 residues. The chain's CDR3 is CAWSPLNEQFF. The CDR3 coding sequence is TGTGCCTGGAGTCCCCTGAATGAGCAGTTCTTC. Together with reference TRBV30 and TRBJ2-1, the CDR3 gives the full variable domain: SQTIHQWPATLVQPVGSPLSLECTVEGTSNPNLYWYRQAAGRGLQLLFYSVGIGQISSEVPQNLSASRPQDRQFILSSKKLLLSDSGFYLCAWSPLNEQFFGPGTRLTVL.

The chain joins TRBV2 to TRBJ2-6; D is uncertain. CDR1 SNHLY and CDR2 FYNNEI come from the germline V gene. The CDR3 extends over 16 amino acids. V dropped 3 bases and J dropped 0 bases, with 9 bases sitting between them. CDR3 region: CASSETRRSGANVLTF. CDR3 in DNA: TGTGCCAGCAGTGAGACACGGCGCTCTGGGGCCAACGTCCTGACTTTC. The full variable domain, with the rest looked up from reference TRBV2 and TRBJ2-6, is EPEVTQTPSHQVTQMGQEVILRCVPISNHLYFYWYRQILGQKVEFLVSFYNNEISEKSEIFDDQFSVERPDGSNFTLKIRSTKLEDSAMYFCASSETRRSGANVLTFGAGSRLTVL.

J is TRBJ1-5 and V is TRBV30; tentative D call: TRBD1 (6 bases). V was pared by 2 bases and J by 6 bases, with 11 bases between. The length of the CDR3 is 13 residues. Germline V CDR1 and CDR2: GTSNPN, SVGIG (reference sequence). CDR3 sequence: CAWSMMGAQPQHF. As DNA, the CDR3 is TGTGCCTGGAGTATGATGGGGGCTCAGCCCCAGCATTTT.

The J gene is TRBJ1-6, the V gene TRBV19; the D gene is possibly TRBD1 (5 bases). Deletions cut 3 bases from V and 6 bases from J, with 9 bases between. Per the germline V gene, CDR1 is LNHDA and CDR2 is SQIVND (reference sequence). CDR3 length equals 14 residues. CDR3 DNA sequence: TGTGCCAGTAGTATCAGGGAAATTAATTCACCCCTCCACTTT. Residues: CASSIREINSPLHF.

The chain employs TRBV5-1 and TRBJ2-2; D is possibly TRBD2 (7 bases). CDR1 is SGHRS and CDR2 is YFSETQ in the germline V gene. Trimming pared 7 bases from V and 4 bases from J, leaving 11 bases between. There are 13 residues in the CDR3. Here the CDR3 reads CASGRGSTGELFF. In nucleotides, the CDR3 is TGCGCCAGCGGGAGGGGGAGCACCGGGGAGCTGTTTTTT.

The chain links TRBV27 to TRBJ2-6; tentative D call: TRBD1 (5 bases). Per the germline V gene, CDR1 is MNHEY and CDR2 is SMNVEV (reference sequence). Between the trimmed V and J ends, which lost 4 bases and 2 bases, there was a span of 9 bases. The CDR3 has 15 residues. The CDR3 is CASSSWTTGANVLTF. DNA for the CDR3: TGTGCCAGCAGTTCCTGGACAACTGGGGCCAACGTCCTGACTTTC.

The chain couples TRBV29-1 to TRBJ2-1, with 11 positions matching TRBD2. Losses at the gene ends were 4 bases for V and 10 bases for J; bases not matched to a gene: 6. CDR1 is SQVTM and CDR2 is ANQGSEA in the germline V gene. The CDR3 is 13 residues long. CDR3 sequence (DNA): TGCAGCGTTGCAGTAGCGGGGGGGGGAGAGCAGTTCTTC. Translating gives CSVAVAGGGEQFF.

The J gene is TRBJ2-1, the V gene TRBV28, with 11 bases identical to TRBD1. The CDR3 totals 18 residues. Germline V gives CDR1 MDHEN, CDR2 SYDVKM. With V trimmed by 4 bases and J by 5 bases, 13 bases remained unmatched. The CDR3 DNA is TGTGCCAGCAGTTCTTATACGGGAAGGACAGGGGGCAACAATGAGCAGTTCTTC. This encodes CASSSYTGRTGGNNEQFF. The full variable domain, rest sourced from reference TRBV28 and TRBJ2-1, is DVKVTQSSRYLVKRTGEKVFLECVQDMDHENMFWYRQDPGLGLRLIYFSYDVKMKEKGDIPEGYSVSREKKERFSLILESASTNQTSMYLCASSSYTGRTGGNNEQFFGPGTRLTVL.